A selection of T cell receptor beta chains follows, all from one sample in a study of PD-1 blockade in classical Hodgkin lymphoma. Assay used: immunoSEQ multiplex PCR; TCRdb lists only in-frame clones, some missing. The repertoire holds 39,000 or so clones, with roughly 86% as singletons. This sample comprised peripheral blood mononuclear cells (PBMCs), obtained before the second cycle of nivolumab. These receptor sequences come from a human donor with classical Hodgkin lymphoma. Both conserved end residues are part of each CDR3. The D gene is left open where the match is weak. Rows may omit the clone size; those that give it use once, few, many or a size class.

d_gene	v_gene	j_gene	abundance	CDR3nt	CDR3aa
TRBD2	TRBV2	TRBJ2-5	-	TGTGCCGCTGCGGGAGAAGCTCAAGAGACCCAGTACTTC	CAAAGEAQETQYF
TRBD2	TRBV6-6	TRBJ2-1	-	TGTGCCAGCAGTAGAGAAAGCGGGAGAGTATTCTTC	CASSRESGRVFF
TRBD1	TRBV6-1	TRBJ1-2	-	TGTGCCACCAAACCCGGACAGGATCACTATGGCTACACCTTC	CATKPGQDHYGYTF
TRBD2	TRBV28	TRBJ2-1	once	TGTGCCAGCAGTTTAACCCCCCGGACTAGCGGTGTCAATGAGCAGTTCTTC	CASSLTPRTSGVNEQFF
TRBD2	TRBV29-1	TRBJ2-4	-	TGCAGCGGATCGGGACTAGCGGGAGGTAGACGGAACATTCAGTACTTC	CSGSGLAGGRRNIQYF
-	TRBV2	TRBJ1-1	-	TGTGCCAGCAGTGAGGGGGTAACGGCTGAAGCTTTCTTT	CASSEGVTAEAFF
-	TRBV2	TRBJ2-1	-	TGTGCCAGCAGTGTAGAGCTGTACAATGAGCAGTTCTTC	CASSVELYNEQFF
-	TRBV29-1	TRBJ2-7	-	TGCAGCGTTTCCGGCGCAGGGGGGTCCTACGAGCAGTACTTC	CSVSGAGGSYEQYF
TRBD1	TRBV29-1	TRBJ2-4	-	TGCAGCGTCTACAGGGGCGTGCTCGCCAAAAACATTCAGTACTTC	CSVYRGVLAKNIQYF
TRBD2	TRBV19	TRBJ2-5	once	TGTGCCAGTAGTTCGTCACTAGCGGGGGGCCAAGAGACCCAGTACTTC	CASSSSLAGGQETQYF
TRBD1	TRBV5-4	TRBJ2-3	-	TGTGCCAGCAGCAGGCCGGGACAGGGAGTTGTAGATACGCAGTATTTT	CASSRPGQGVVDTQYF
-	TRBV28	TRBJ1-4	-	TGTGCCAGCAGTGCCAACAGGGAGTTCGGGCTGTTTTTT	CASSANREFGLFF
TRBD1	TRBV5-4	TRBJ2-4	once	TGTGCCAGCAGCTTAGACAGGGCGTACATTCAGTACTTC	CASSLDRAYIQYF
TRBD2	TRBV27	TRBJ2-1	few	TGTGCCAGCAGCCCATTAAGGGCGGGGGGCCCCAATGAGCAGTTCTTC	CASSPLRAGGPNEQFF
-	TRBV19	TRBJ1-4	-	TGTGCCAGTAGTTCCTGGACAGCCGCAACTAATGAAAAACTGTTTTTT	CASSSWTAATNEKLFF
-	TRBV7-6	TRBJ1-1	-	TGTGCCAGCAGCCCGGGGACGCTTAACAGTGAAGCTTTCTTT	CASSPGTLNSEAFF
-	TRBV9	TRBJ1-3	-	TGTGCCAGCAGCGTAGGCCCGGCTTTCGGCTCTGGAAACACCATATATTTT	CASSVGPAFGSGNTIYF
-	TRBV6-5	TRBJ2-7	-	TGTGCCAGCAGTTTAGGCCGGAGGGCCGGGTTAAACGAGCAGTACTTC	CASSLGRRAGLNEQYF
-	TRBV19	TRBJ2-6	-	TGTGCCAGTAGTCCTCGGATTTCTGGGGCCAACGTCCTGACTTTC	CASSPRISGANVLTF
-	TRBV29-1	TRBJ2-3	few	TGCAGCGTTGAGGAGGGCCAGGGGTTCACAGATACGCAGTATTTT	CSVEEGQGFTDTQYF
-	TRBV2	TRBJ1-5	-	TGTGCCAGCAGTGAAGGGGCCTCTAGCAATCAGCCCCAGCATTTT	CASSEGASSNQPQHF
TRBD2	TRBV28	TRBJ2-7	-	TGTGCCAGCAGTTTACCCGGGAGGGCCTTGAGGGAGCAGTACTTC	CASSLPGRALREQYF
-	TRBV27	TRBJ1-2	-	TGTGCCAGCAGTTTCAGTGTATCGGGGGGCTTAGTGGGAAACTATGGCTACACCTTC	CASSFSVSGGLVGNYGYTF
-	TRBV4-1	TRBJ2-2	-	TGCGCCAGCAGCCAAGCGGGGCAGGGCGTAGGAACCGGGGAGCTGTTTTTT	CASSQAGQGVGTGELFF
TRBD2	TRBV5-1	TRBJ2-2	-	TGCGCCAGCAGCTTGGCAACAAGCGGGATAGGAGCCGGGGAGCTGTTTTTT	CASSLATSGIGAGELFF
-	TRBV28	TRBJ1-1	-	TGTGCCAGCAGTTTAGGGTCTGAAGCTTTCTTT	CASSLGSEAFF
TRBD1	TRBV5-4	TRBJ2-2	-	TGTGCCAGCAGCTCTCCGGGACAGGGCTACACCGGGGAGCTGTTTTTT	CASSSPGQGYTGELFF
TRBD1	TRBV28	TRBJ2-4	-	TGTGCCAGCAGTTTATTCGGACAGGGGGTTCAAAACATTCAGTACTTC	CASSLFGQGVQNIQYF
TRBD1	TRBV5-4	TRBJ1-2	-	TGTGCCAGCAGCCTGGACAGGGCCAATAGGGGCTACACCTTC	CASSLDRANRGYTF
TRBD2	TRBV11-3	TRBJ2-3	-	TGTGCCAGCAGCACGGGGGGGCCCACAGATACGCAGTATTTT	CASSTGGPTDTQYF